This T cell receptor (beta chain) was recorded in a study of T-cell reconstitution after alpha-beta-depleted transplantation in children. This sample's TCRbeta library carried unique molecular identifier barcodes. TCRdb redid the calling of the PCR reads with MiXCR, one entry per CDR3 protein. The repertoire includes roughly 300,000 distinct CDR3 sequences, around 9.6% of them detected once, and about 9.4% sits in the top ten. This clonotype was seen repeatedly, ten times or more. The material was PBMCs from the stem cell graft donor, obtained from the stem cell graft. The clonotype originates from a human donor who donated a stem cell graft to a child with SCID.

For the CDR3, the DNA is TGTGCCAGCAGCCAAGAGGCACAGCCAGATACGCAGTATTTT. Translating gives CASSQEAQPDTQYF. The chain carries TRBV3-1 and TRBJ2-3; D is unresolved. This CDR3 contains 14 residues. Trimming pared 0 bases from V and 4 bases from J, leaving 8 bases between. In germline, CDR1 is LGHDT, CDR2 YNNKEL (reference sequence).